The TCR beta chain under discussion was sequenced for a study of Graves' ophthalmopathy and Graves' hyperthyroidism. Study findings and constraints: Clonotypes were expanded in thyroid at above 0.001 frequency, and most also appeared in blood.

V was trimmed by 4 bases and J by 5 bases, leaving 8 bases between them. The CDR3 has 12 amino acids. CDR1 and CDR2 (germline): LGHDT, YNNKEL (reference sequence). If no ophthalmopathy appeared within 18 months of follow-up, hyperthyroidism was termed stable. Patients in the hyperthyroidism group, adults aged 18 to 65, were newly diagnosed, under 2 months' duration. This clonotype was found many times. Its antigen is still unknown. Transcripts of RNA were the source for amplifying TCR beta CDR3 regions. HTBI-primed RT-PCR formed the first round, and a multiplex PCR formed the second. TCRdb recomputed calls from the multiplex PCR reads with MiXCR, one row per CDR3 protein. In the table there are a few hundred thousand distinct CDR3 sequences, about 18% of which are singletons.

The sequenced sample was peripheral blood. The chain carries TRBV3-1 and TRBJ1-1; D is unclear. The source is an adult woman with stable Graves' hyperthyroidism. The CDR3 spells CASSLESTEAFF. The CDR3 nucleotides read TGTGCCAGCAGCCTGGAGTCGACTGAAGCTTTCTTT.